This T cell receptor (beta chain) was obtained from a study of low-dose radiotherapy and immunotherapy resistance in tumors. Study background: Intravenous ipilimumab 1 mg/kg every six weeks was given with nivolumab 240 mg every two weeks.

Time point given: before trial treatment. TRAV- and TRBV-specific primers primed first-strand cDNA, covering alpha and beta chains. It was with a constant-region primer and a V-primer adapter that TCRs were amplified over approximately 20 PCR cycles. TCRdb analysed the reads with MiXCR anew, one entry per CDR3 protein. This repertoire shows 60,000 to 90,000 distinct CDR3 sequences, roughly 30% found once; its top ten account for approximately 10%. The germline V gene has CDR1 MNHNS and CDR2 SASEGT. Between the trimmed V and J ends, which lost 5 bases and 0 bases, there was a span of 12 bases. The CDR3 is 15 residues long.

This TCR was sampled from a female donor with ovarian cancer. The chain is built from TRBV6-1 and TRBJ2-3; D unresolved. Sequences were derived from PBMCs, sampled before treatment. CDR3 protein: CASSILTASTDTQYF. The CDR3 nucleotides are TGTGCCAGCAGTATCCTGACGGCTAGCACAGATACGCAGTATTTT.